The rows below give T cell receptor beta chains drawn from one sample of a study of blood T cell repertoires in COVID-19. TCRdb's copy holds only in-frame clones and misses some; the assay was immunoSEQ multiplex PCR. The repertoire holds some 100,000 clones, over 80% seen once, with around an eighth in the top ten. Sequenced sample: peripheral blood. These receptors all stem from a man aged 45-65 years with active or convalescent COVID-19. Each CDR3 is given with its conserved first and last residue. The D gene is left open where the match is weak. Only part of the rows carry a size: once, few, many, or a class if the clone is expanded.

abundance	len	d_gene	v_gene	j_gene	CDR3aa	CDR3nt
.	12	.	TRBV12-3/TRBV12-4	TRBJ1-2	CASYQVLYGYTF	TGTGCCAGTTACCAGGTCCTCTATGGCTACACCTTC
.	13	TRBD1	TRBV19	TRBJ2-5	CASTPDREETQYF	TGTGCCAGTACCCCGGACAGGGAAGAGACCCAGTACTTC
once	14	.	TRBV7-9	TRBJ2-5	CASSLIAVAETQYF	TGTGCCAGCAGCTTAATCGCGGTAGCTGAGACCCAGTACTTC
.	14	.	TRBV6-5	TRBJ2-3	CASRVPGGTDTQYF	TGTGCCAGCCGGGTCCCGGGAGGCACAGATACGCAGTATTTT
once	14	TRBD1	TRBV5-1	TRBJ2-1	CASSGTDVINEQFF	TGCGCCAGCAGTGGGACAGATGTGATCAATGAGCAGTTCTTC
.	16	TRBD1	TRBV3-1/TRBV3-2	TRBJ1-6	CASSPYSGTGFSPLHF	TGTGCCAGCAGCCCGTACTCCGGGACAGGTTTTTCACCCCTCCACTTT
.	15	TRBD1	TRBV11-3	TRBJ1-1	CASSLGTGGNTEAFF	TGTGCCAGCAGCCTCGGGACAGGGGGTAATACTGAAGCTTTCTTT
.	18	TRBD2	TRBV5-1	TRBJ2-5	CASSLGASGRARGETQYF	TGCGCCAGCAGCTTAGGCGCCAGCGGGAGGGCCAGAGGGGAGACCCAGTACTTC
.	15	TRBD1	TRBV11-3	TRBJ2-7	CASTPTGTASYEQYF	TGTGCCAGCACCCCAACCGGGACAGCCTCCTACGAGCAGTACTTC
.	16	TRBD1	TRBV7-3	TRBJ2-3	CASSLSGQGLEDTQYF	TGTGCCAGCAGCTTATCGGGACAGGGGTTGGAAGATACGCAGTATTTT
.	15	TRBD1	TRBV19	TRBJ1-4	CASKKTGQGREKLFF	TGTGCCAGTAAGAAGACGGGACAGGGACGGGAAAAACTGTTTTTT
.	12	.	TRBV12-3/TRBV12-4	TRBJ2-2	CASSSYTGELFF	TGTGCCAGCAGTTCATACACCGGGGAGCTGTTTTTT
.	12	.	TRBV19	TRBJ2-5	CASSIDLETQYF	TGTGCCAGTAGTATAGACCTTGAGACCCAGTACTTC
once	13	.	TRBV7-9	TRBJ2-5	CASSLDQGETQYF	TGTGCCAGCAGCTTAGATCAGGGCGAGACCCAGTACTTC
.	14	.	TRBV7-2	TRBJ2-7	CASSLVDILYEQYF	TGTGCCAGCAGCTTAGTAGATATTCTCTACGAGCAGTACTTC
.	17	TRBD2	TRBV14	TRBJ2-2	CASSHASGREFAGELFF	TGTGCCAGCAGCCATGCTAGCGGGAGGGAGTTCGCCGGGGAGCTGTTTTTT
.	12	.	TRBV9	TRBJ1-1	CASSEQNTEAFF	TGTGCCAGCAGCGAACAGAACACTGAAGCTTTCTTT
few	15	TRBD1	TRBV7-9	TRBJ1-1	CASSRIQGRQAEAFF	TGTGCCAGCAGCCGAATACAGGGGCGACAAGCTGAAGCTTTCTTT
.	14	TRBD1	TRBV5-1	TRBJ1-1	CASRQGGMNTEAFF	TGCGCCAGCCGTCAGGGGGGCATGAACACTGAAGCTTTCTTT
once	16	.	TRBV5-5	TRBJ1-2	CASSLEVPGGVGGYTF	TGTGCCAGCAGCTTGGAGGTGCCCGGAGGAGTTGGAGGCTACACCTTC
.	14	TRBD2	TRBV5-1	TRBJ2-7	CASSSRGGAYEQYF	TGCGCCAGCAGCTCCCGGGGGGGGGCATACGAGCAGTACTTC
.	16	TRBD1	TRBV5-1	TRBJ1-1	CASSLLSTGRNTEAFF	TGCGCCAGCAGCTTACTTTCGACAGGGAGGAACACTGAAGCTTTCTTT
once	14	TRBD1	TRBV18	TRBJ1-5	CASSPSGGAEPQHF	TGTGCCAGCTCACCCTCAGGGGGCGCAGAGCCCCAGCATTTT
.	16	TRBD2	TRBV6-4	TRBJ2-3	CASSPRTSGGADTQYF	TGTGCCAGCAGCCCCCGGACTTCGGGAGGCGCGGATACGCAGTATTTT
.	15	TRBD1	TRBV5-1	TRBJ1-3	CASSPTGGNGNTIYF	TGCGCCAGCAGCCCGACAGGGGGCAATGGAAACACCATATATTTT
.	16	TRBD1	TRBV7-9	TRBJ2-3	CASSLVEGGITDTQYF	TGTGCCAGCAGCTTAGTTGAAGGGGGCATTACAGATACGCAGTATTTT
.	15	.	TRBV10-1	TRBJ2-3	CASSESREFTDTQYF	TGCGCCAGCAGTGAGTCACGGGAGTTCACAGATACGCAGTATTTT
.	14	.	TRBV2	TRBJ2-2	CASGGGLNTGELFF	TGTGCCAGCGGAGGCGGACTTAACACCGGGGAGCTGTTTTTT
.	16	TRBD2	TRBV5-4	TRBJ2-1	CASSRYTSGRRDEQFF	TGTGCCAGCAGCCGATATACTAGCGGGAGGCGCGATGAGCAGTTCTTC
.	12	.	TRBV7-2	TRBJ2-1	CASKLLGDEQFF	TGTGCCAGCAAACTCCTCGGAGATGAGCAGTTCTTC
.	13	.	TRBV10-3	TRBJ1-1	CAIMGQGNTEAFF	TGTGCCATCATGGGACAAGGGAACACTGAAGCTTTCTTT
.	16	TRBD2	TRBV5-1	TRBJ2-1	CASSLVLADSYNEQFF	TGCGCCAGCAGCTTGGTACTAGCGGACTCCTACAATGAGCAGTTCTTC
.	13	.	TRBV11-3	TRBJ2-1	CASSLFGGNEQFF	TGTGCCAGCAGCTTATTCGGCGGCAATGAGCAGTTCTTC
.	15	.	TRBV10-1	TRBJ1-6	CASSESGGASSPLHF	TGCGCCAGCAGTGAGTCTGGGGGGGCGTCGTCACCCCTCCACTTT
.	15	.	TRBV10-2	TRBJ2-1	CASSLRGRLGNEQFF	TGCGCCAGCAGCCTGCGGGGGCGGCTGGGCAATGAGCAGTTCTTC
few	13	.	TRBV9	TRBJ1-2	CASATDGLYGYTF	TGTGCCAGTGCAACCGACGGACTCTATGGCTACACCTTC
.	17	TRBD1	TRBV25-1	TRBJ1-1	CASSEGFGTGGRTEAFF	TGTGCCAGCAGTGAAGGGTTCGGGACAGGGGGACGGACTGAAGCTTTCTTT
.	16	.	TRBV27	TRBJ1-6	CASSLTLSSYNSPLHF	TGTGCCAGCAGTTTAACCCTAAGCTCCTATAATTCACCCCTCCACTTT
.	14	.	TRBV7-3	TRBJ1-1	CASSLRAAATEAFF	TGTGCCAGCAGCTTAAGGGCAGCGGCCACTGAAGCTTTCTTT
.	15	TRBD1	TRBV7-9	TRBJ1-2	CASSSETGPSRGYTF	TGTGCCAGCAGTTCTGAGACAGGGCCCTCCCGGGGCTACACCTTC
.	13	.	TRBV11-2	TRBJ1-5	CASSSQVRQPQHF	TGTGCCAGCAGCTCCCAGGTCCGACAGCCCCAGCATTTT
.	13	.	TRBV2	TRBJ2-7	CASKSTEIYEQYF	TGTGCCAGCAAATCTACAGAGATATACGAGCAGTACTTC
.	13	.	TRBV7-3	TRBJ2-5	CASSLSRGETQYF	TGTGCCAGCAGCTTATCGAGAGGGGAGACCCAGTACTTC
.	12	.	TRBV3-1/TRBV3-2	TRBJ1-2	CASSLREGGYTF	TGTGCCAGCAGCCTCCGGGAAGGGGGCTACACCTTC
.	17	.	TRBV24-1	TRBJ2-2	CATSDPNAYRGTGELFF	TGTGCCACCAGTGATCCCAATGCTTATAGAGGGACCGGGGAGCTGTTTTTT
few	12	TRBD1	TRBV11-1	TRBJ1-1	CASSFRQGGAFF	TGTGCCAGCAGCTTCAGACAGGGTGGGGCTTTCTTT